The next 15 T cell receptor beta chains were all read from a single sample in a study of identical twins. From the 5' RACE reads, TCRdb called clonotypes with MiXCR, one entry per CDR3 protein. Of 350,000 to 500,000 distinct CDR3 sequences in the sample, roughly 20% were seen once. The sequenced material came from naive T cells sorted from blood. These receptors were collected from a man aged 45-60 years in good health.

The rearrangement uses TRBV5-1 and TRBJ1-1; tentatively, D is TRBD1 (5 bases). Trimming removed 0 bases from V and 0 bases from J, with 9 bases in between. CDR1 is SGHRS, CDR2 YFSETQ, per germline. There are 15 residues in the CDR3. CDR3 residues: CASSLAPTVNTEAFF. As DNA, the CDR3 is TGCGCCAGCAGCTTGGCCCCGACAGTGAACACTGAAGCTTTCTTT.

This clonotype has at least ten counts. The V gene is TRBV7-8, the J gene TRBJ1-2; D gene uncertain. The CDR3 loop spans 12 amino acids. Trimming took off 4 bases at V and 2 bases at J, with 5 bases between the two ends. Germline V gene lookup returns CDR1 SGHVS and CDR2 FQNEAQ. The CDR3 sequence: CASSSTNYGYTF. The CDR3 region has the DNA TGTGCCAGCAGCTCGACGAACTATGGCTACACCTTC.

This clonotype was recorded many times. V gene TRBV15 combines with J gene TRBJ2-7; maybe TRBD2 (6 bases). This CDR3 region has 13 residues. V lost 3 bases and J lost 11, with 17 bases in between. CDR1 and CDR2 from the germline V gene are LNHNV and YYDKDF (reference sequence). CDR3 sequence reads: CATSSSLVGGKYF. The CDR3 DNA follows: TGTGCCACCAGCAGCTCCTTAGTTGGGGGGAAGTACTTC. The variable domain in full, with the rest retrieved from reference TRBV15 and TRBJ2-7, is DAMVIQNPRYQVTQFGKPVTLSCSQTLNHNVMYWYQQKSSQAPKLLFHYYDKDFNNEADTPDNFQSRRPNTSFCFLDIRSPGLGDTAMYLCATSSSLVGGKYFGPGTRLTVT.

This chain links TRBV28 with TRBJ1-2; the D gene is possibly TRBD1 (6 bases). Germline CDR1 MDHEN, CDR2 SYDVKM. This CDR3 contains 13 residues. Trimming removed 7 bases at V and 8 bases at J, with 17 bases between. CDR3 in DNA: TGTGCCAGCAACCTACAGGGCGTGCGAGGCTACACCTTC. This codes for CASNLQGVRGYTF.

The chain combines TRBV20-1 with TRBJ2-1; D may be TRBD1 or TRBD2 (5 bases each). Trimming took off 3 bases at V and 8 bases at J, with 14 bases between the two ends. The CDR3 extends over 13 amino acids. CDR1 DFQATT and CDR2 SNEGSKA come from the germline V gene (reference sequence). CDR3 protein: CSARGPQRDEQFF. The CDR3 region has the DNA TGCAGTGCTAGGGGACCGCAGAGGGATGAGCAGTTCTTC.

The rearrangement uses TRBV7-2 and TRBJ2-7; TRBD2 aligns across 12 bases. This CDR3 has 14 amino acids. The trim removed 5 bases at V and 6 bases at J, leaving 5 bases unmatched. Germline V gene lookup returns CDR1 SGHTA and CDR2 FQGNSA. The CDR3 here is CASSETSGRFEQYF. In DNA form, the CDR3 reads TGTGCCAGCAGCGAAACTAGCGGGAGGTTCGAGCAGTACTTC.

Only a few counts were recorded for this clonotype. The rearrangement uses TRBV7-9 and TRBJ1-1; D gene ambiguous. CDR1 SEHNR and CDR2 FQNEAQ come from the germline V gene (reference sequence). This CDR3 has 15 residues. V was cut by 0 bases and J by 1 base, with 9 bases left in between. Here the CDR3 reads CASSLARMGNTEAFF. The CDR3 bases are TGTGCCAGCAGCTTAGCGCGGATGGGGAACACTGAAGCTTTCTTT. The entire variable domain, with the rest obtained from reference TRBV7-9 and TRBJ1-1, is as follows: DTGVSQNPRHKITKRGQNVTFRCDPISEHNRLYWYRQTLGQGPEFLTYFQNEAQLEKSRLLSDRFSAERPKGSFSTLEIQRTEQGDSAMYLCASSLARMGNTEAFFGQGTRLTVV.

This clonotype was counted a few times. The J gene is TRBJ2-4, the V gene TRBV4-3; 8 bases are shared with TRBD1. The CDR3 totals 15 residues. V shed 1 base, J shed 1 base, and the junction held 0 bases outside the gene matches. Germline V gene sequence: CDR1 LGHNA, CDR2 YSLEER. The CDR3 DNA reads TGCGCCAGCAGCCAAGGACAGGGGGCCAAAAACATTCAGTACTTC. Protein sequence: CASSQGQGAKNIQYF.

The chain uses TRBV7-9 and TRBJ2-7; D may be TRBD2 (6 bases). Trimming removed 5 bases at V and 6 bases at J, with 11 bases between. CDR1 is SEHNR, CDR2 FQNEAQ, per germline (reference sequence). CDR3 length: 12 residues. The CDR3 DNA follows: TGTGCCAGCAGCACACTAGCATCCGAGCAGTACTTC. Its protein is CASSTLASEQYF.

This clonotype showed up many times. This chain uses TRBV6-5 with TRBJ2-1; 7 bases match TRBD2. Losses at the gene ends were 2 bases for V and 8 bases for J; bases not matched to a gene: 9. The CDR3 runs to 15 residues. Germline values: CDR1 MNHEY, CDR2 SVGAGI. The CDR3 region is CASSYGLGSRDEQFF. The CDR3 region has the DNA TGTGCCAGCAGTTACGGACTAGGGAGTAGAGATGAGCAGTTCTTC.

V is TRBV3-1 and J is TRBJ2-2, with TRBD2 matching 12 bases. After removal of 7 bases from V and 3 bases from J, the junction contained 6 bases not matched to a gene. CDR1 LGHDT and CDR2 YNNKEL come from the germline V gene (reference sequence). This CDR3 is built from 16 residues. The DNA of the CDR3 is TGTGCCAGCATATCAACTAGCGGGAGGTACACCGGGGAGCTGTTTTTT. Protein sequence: CASISTSGRYTGELFF.

CDR3: CASSISGDSSYEQYF. DNA for the CDR3: TGCGCCAGCAGTATATCTGGGGACTCCAGCTACGAGCAGTACTTC. The chain carries TRBV10-2 and TRBJ2-7; the D gene is possibly TRBD2 (6 bases). In germline, CDR1 is WSHSY, CDR2 SAAADI. Trimming pared 5 bases from V and 3 bases from J, leaving 17 bases between. CDR3 length equals 15 residues.

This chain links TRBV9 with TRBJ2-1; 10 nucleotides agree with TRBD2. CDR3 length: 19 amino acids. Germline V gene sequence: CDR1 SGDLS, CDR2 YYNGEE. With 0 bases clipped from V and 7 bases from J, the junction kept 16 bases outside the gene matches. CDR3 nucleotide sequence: TGTGCCAGCAGCGTAGAGGTTGGGCGGGCTAGCGGGAGTAAGAATGAGCAGTTCTTC. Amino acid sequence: CASSVEVGRASGSKNEQFF.

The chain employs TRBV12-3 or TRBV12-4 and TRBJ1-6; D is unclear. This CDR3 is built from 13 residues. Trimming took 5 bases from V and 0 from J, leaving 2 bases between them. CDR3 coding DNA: TGTGCCAGCAGTAACTCCTATAATTCACCCCTCCACTTT. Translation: CASSNSYNSPLHF.

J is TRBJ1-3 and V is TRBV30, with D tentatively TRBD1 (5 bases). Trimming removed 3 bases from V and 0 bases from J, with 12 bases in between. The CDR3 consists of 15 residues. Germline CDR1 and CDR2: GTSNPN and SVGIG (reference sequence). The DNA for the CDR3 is TGTGCCTGGAGCTGGGGACTCAACTCTGGAAACACCATATATTTT. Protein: CAWSWGLNSGNTIYF.